This T cell receptor (beta chain) was profiled in a study of CD8+ T cells in alopecia areata. Background on the study: Donor skin was harvested from roughly 6-13-month-old C3H/HeJ mice with spontaneous alopecia and grafted onto roughly 7-10-week-old female C3H/HeJ recipients. Study outcomes and limitations: Researchers report lesional scalp, most notably alopecia totalis/universalis, outstripped normal scalp in clonality. Scalp sample sequencing also detects resident alphabeta T cells of normal skin.

CD4, CD8alpha, NKG2D, NKG2ACE and other markers guided sorting of pooled cutaneous lymph node cells. A word on this clone: The antigen is unknown. The gene names here belong to mouse. The sequenced fragment ends 4 residues before the CDR3 boundary, so the rest is inferred from the germline J gene.

V was trimmed by 4 bases and J by 1 base, leaving 6 bases between them. The CDR3 is made up of 13 amino acids. Germline values: CDR1 NSQYPW, CDR2 LRSPGD (reference sequence). After isolation, RNA underwent reverse transcription to generate cDNA as the sequencing template. Produced via immunoSEQ multiplex PCR; TCRdb's table is partial and in-frame only. The sample counts 200,000 to 300,000 clones, none seen once; the ten largest own more than 0.95%. This sequence was found in a C3H/HeJ mouse with alopecia areata. This line is of MHC haplotype H2-k. Sequencing was carried out using CD4+ T cells sorted from a lymph node. V and J are TRBV1 and TRBJ2-5; no definite D call. CDR3 loop: CTCSGQYQDTQYF. The CDR3 DNA, read in part, is TGCACCTGCAGTGGACAATACCAAGAC.